A selection of T cell receptor beta chains follows, all from one sample in a study of blood T cell repertoires in COVID-19. The data were produced by immunoSEQ multiplex PCR, yet TCRdb's version contains in-frame clones alone and is incomplete. The table has about 160,000 clones, more than 75% seen once. The specimen sequenced was peripheral blood. The receptors were sampled from a woman aged 45-59 years with COVID-19, enrolled during active disease. Both conserved end residues are part of each CDR3. Each record gives: V gene, CDR3 length, clone size, J gene, CDR3 protein. Size is omitted from some rows. Given values are once, few, many or a class for expanded clones.

V: TRBV6-5
length: 15
size: NA
J: TRBJ1-2
CDR3: CASSYRGRANYGYTF

V: TRBV28
length: 14
size: NA
J: TRBJ2-7
CDR3: CASSLTGSAYEQYF

V: TRBV7-9
length: 15
size: few
J: TRBJ2-1
CDR3: CASSPGTSYHNEQFF

V: TRBV25-1
length: 11
size: NA
J: TRBJ1-2
CDR3: CASSSGNGYTF

V: TRBV9
length: 14
size: NA
J: TRBJ1-1
CDR3: CASTLGQVLTEAFF

V: TRBV6-2/TRBV6-3
length: 15
size: NA
J: TRBJ2-3
CDR3: CASSYSPGQTDTQYF

V: TRBV9
length: 14
size: NA
J: TRBJ1-1
CDR3: CASGRQGGNTEAFF

V: TRBV4-3
length: 16
size: NA
J: TRBJ2-7
CDR3: CASSPFLGTGRNEQYF

V: TRBV28
length: 14
size: NA
J: TRBJ2-7
CDR3: CASFRAQGTYEQYF

V: TRBV5-1
length: 15
size: once
J: TRBJ2-7
CDR3: CASSAGGTGSYEQYF

V: TRBV6-5
length: 15
size: NA
J: TRBJ2-3
CDR3: CASTPPGRSTDTQYF

V: TRBV6-5
length: 14
size: NA
J: TRBJ1-2
CDR3: CASSFGQGGYGYTF

V: TRBV5-1
length: 12
size: NA
J: TRBJ2-2
CDR3: CATRQGSGELFF

V: TRBV7-8
length: 13
size: NA
J: TRBJ2-1
CDR3: CASGITGFNEQFF

V: TRBV15
length: 13
size: NA
J: TRBJ2-1
CDR3: CATSPGTGSLQFF

V: TRBV6-2/TRBV6-3
length: 16
size: NA
J: TRBJ1-6
CDR3: CASSYPGQGYNSPLHF

V: TRBV9
length: 15
size: few
J: TRBJ1-2
CDR3: CASSVVRTGDSGYTF

V: TRBV6-6
length: 13
size: NA
J: TRBJ1-2
CDR3: CASSLDTTAGYTF

V: TRBV6-5
length: 13
size: NA
J: TRBJ2-7
CDR3: CASTRRGSYEQYF

V: TRBV7-9
length: 15
size: few
J: TRBJ1-3
CDR3: CASSHGGASGNTIYF

V: TRBV29-1
length: 12
size: NA
J: TRBJ1-1
CDR3: CSVNGWNTEAFF

V: TRBV14
length: 15
size: NA
J: TRBJ2-1
CDR3: CASSYRDREGNEQFF

V: TRBV28
length: 14
size: NA
J: TRBJ1-2
CDR3: CASSVLTGLYGYTF

V: TRBV7-3
length: 15
size: NA
J: TRBJ2-1
CDR3: CASSLTAGEYNEQFF

V: TRBV9
length: 17
size: NA
J: TRBJ1-3
CDR3: CASSAQGWVLSGNTIYF

V: TRBV3-1/TRBV3-2
length: 13
size: NA
J: TRBJ1-5
CDR3: CASSHDSNQPQHF

V: TRBV18
length: 15
size: NA
J: TRBJ2-5
CDR3: CASVYSPGDGETQYF

V: TRBV4-1
length: 14
size: few
J: TRBJ1-1
CDR3: CASSQSQGVSEAFF

V: TRBV7-2
length: 16
size: NA
J: TRBJ1-4
CDR3: CASSLDLTATNEKLFF

V: TRBV6-2/TRBV6-3
length: 17
size: NA
J: TRBJ1-6
CDR3: CASSYDGQSSYNSPLHF

V: TRBV7-9
length: 15
size: NA
J: TRBJ2-2
CDR3: CASSPRTTNTGELFF

V: TRBV2
length: 14
size: NA
J: TRBJ1-2
CDR3: CASSPGQGGYGYTF

V: TRBV2
length: 12
size: NA
J: TRBJ2-4
CDR3: CASSDRVNIQYF

V: TRBV5-5
length: 16
size: NA
J: TRBJ1-1
CDR3: CASSPGQGNMNTEAFF

V: TRBV29-1
length: 13
size: NA
J: TRBJ2-1
CDR3: CSVVAGGPNEQFF

V: TRBV14
length: 16
size: NA
J: TRBJ2-3
CDR3: CASSPGLAGWTDTQYF

V: TRBV30
length: 14
size: few
J: TRBJ1-1
CDR3: CAWSVLQGNTEAFF